The 17 T cell receptor beta chains given below trace back to one sample, sequenced in a study of T cell responses to AZD1222 COVID-19 vaccine. Assay: immunoSEQ multiplex PCR; the TCRdb copy retains only in-frame clones and omits some. The table lists roughly 91,000 clones, more than 70% of them singletons. The specimen was peripheral blood, collected on day 0 of AZD1222 vaccination. The receptors originated from an adult in good health.

The CDR3 region is CASSDREPMVSPLHF. DNA for the CDR3: TGTGCCAGCAGTGACAGGGAACCTATGGTTTCACCCCTCCACTTT. The chain carries TRBV6-1 and TRBJ1-6, with D tentatively TRBD1 (5 bases). The CDR3 contains 15 residues. V lost 3 bases and J lost 9, with 15 bases in between. CDR1 and CDR2 (germline): MNHNS, SASEGT.

V gene TRBV5-6 combines with J gene TRBJ1-1; no clear D. V lost 4 bases to trimming and J lost 0 bases, with 13 bases between them. Germline V lookup: CDR1 SGHDT, CDR2 YYEEEE. The CDR3 has 15 residues. CDR3 nucleotides: TGTGCCAGCAGCCCGGCGGGCGGTATGAACACTGAAGCTTTCTTT. Translation gives CASSPAGGMNTEAFF.

This chain links TRBV2 with TRBJ2-5, with D possibly TRBD2 on 5 matching bases. The V end lost 4 bases, the J end lost 3 bases, and 12 bases lay between the germline ends. CDR3 length: 14 residues. Germline V CDR1 and CDR2: SNHLY, FYNNEI. CDR3 in amino acids: CASSVRGTKETQYF. CDR3 DNA sequence: TGTGCCAGCAGTGTTCGGGGAACTAAAGAGACCCAGTACTTC.

The chain carries TRBV10-1 and TRBJ1-1, with no clear D. The CDR3 length is 13 residues. Per the germline V gene, CDR1 is WNHNN and CDR2 is SYGVQD (reference sequence). With 8 bases removed from V and 0 bases from J, the gap between germline ends came to 10 bases. DNA for the CDR3: TGCGCCAGCTCGAGGAGTCTGAACACTGAAGCTTTCTTT. Translating gives CASSRSLNTEAFF.

V gene TRBV27 combines with J gene TRBJ2-7; D perhaps matches TRBD1 (6 bases). CDR3 length: 13 amino acids. Germline loops: CDR1 MNHEY, CDR2 SMNVEV (reference sequence). Deletions cut 4 bases from V and 0 bases from J, with 7 bases between. DNA for the CDR3: TGTGCCAGCAGTTCGGACAGCTCCTACGAGCAGTACTTC. Translated: CASSSDSSYEQYF.

The chain carries TRBV5-1 and TRBJ1-3, with 8 bases fitting TRBD1. Germline V gene sequence: CDR1 SGHRS, CDR2 YFSETQ. The CDR3 has 16 amino acids. J gave up 6 bases and V 4 bases, and 12 bases lay outside the gene matches. CDR3: CASSPRADRASNTIYF. Written as DNA, the CDR3 is TGCGCCAGCAGCCCGCGGGCGGACAGGGCCTCAAACACCATATATTTT.

The V gene is TRBV19, the J gene TRBJ1-4; 8 bases align to TRBD1. CDR3 length: 14 amino acids. V lost 5 bases and J lost 7; bases outside the gene matches: 6. In germline, CDR1 is LNHDA, CDR2 SQIVND (reference sequence). The CDR3 reads CASSVQGAGEKLFF. The CDR3 DNA sequence: TGTGCCAGTAGTGTCCAGGGGGCAGGTGAAAAACTGTTTTTT. Combining the CDR3 with reference TRBV19 and TRBJ1-4 gives the whole variable domain DGGITQSPKYLFRKEGQNVTLSCEQNLNHDAMYWYRQDPGQGLRLIYYSQIVNDFQKGDIAEGYSVSREKKESFPLTVTSAQKNPTAFYLCASSVQGAGEKLFFGSGTQLSVL.

The V call is TRBV4-3, the J call TRBJ1-4; TRBD1 aligns across 10 bases. The J segment lost 3 bases and the V segment lost 1 base, leaving 11 bases of the junction unmatched. The CDR3 runs 19 residues. Germline CDR1 and CDR2: LGHNA and YSLEER. CDR3 sequence reads: CASSQGVPGQGRPNEKLFF. CDR3 nucleotide sequence: TGCGCCAGCAGCCAAGGGGTTCCGGGACAGGGGAGGCCTAATGAAAAACTGTTTTTT.

V usage is TRBV18 and J usage is TRBJ1-1; unclear D gene. Between the trimmed V and J ends, which lost 3 bases and 1 base, there was a span of 12 bases. This CDR3 spans 15 amino acids. Per the germline V gene, CDR1 is KGHSH and CDR2 is LQKENI. The CDR3 loop is CASSPAPASNTEAFF. DNA for the CDR3: TGTGCCAGCTCACCCGCACCAGCATCGAACACTGAAGCTTTCTTT.

This clone was detected only a few times. J is TRBJ1-2 and V is TRBV11-2; 8 bases line up with TRBD1. CDR1 and CDR2 (germline): SGHAT, FQNNGV. Trimming cost V 5 bases and J 8 bases; bases outside gene matches: 10. The CDR3 has 14 residues. The CDR3 DNA reads TGTGCCAGCAGCGCGGACAGGGTATTAGGCGGCTACACCTTC. Its translation is CASSADRVLGGYTF.

The chain combines TRBV4-2 with TRBJ1-6; D remains ambiguous. Trimming shortened V by 0 bases and J by 10 bases, and 4 bases separated the two germline ends. This CDR3 contains 12 residues. Germline CDR1 LGHNA, CDR2 YNFKEQ. CDR3 protein: CASSQDISPLHF. As DNA, the CDR3 is TGTGCCAGCAGCCAAGATATCTCACCCCTCCACTTT.

The chain couples TRBV29-1 to TRBJ1-1; D gene unclear. This CDR3 has 13 amino acids. V was shortened by 1 base and J by 0 bases, with 6 bases between the two germline ends. CDR1 and CDR2 (germline): SQVTM, ANQGSEA. CDR3 loop: CSVEGRVNTEAFF. CDR3 DNA: TGCAGCGTTGAAGGAAGAGTGAACACTGAAGCTTTCTTT.

This clone has just a few counts. The chain combines TRBV30 with TRBJ2-7, with D perhaps TRBD2 (6 bases). Germline CDR1 GTSNPN, CDR2 SVGIG (reference sequence). Trimming removed 4 bases from V and 0 bases from J, with 31 bases in between. The length of the CDR3 is 20 residues. As DNA, the CDR3 is TGTGCCTGGACTAGCGCCGGGCCGGGCAGGGAGTTCTCTCTCTCCTACGAGCAGTACTTC. Its translation: CAWTSAGPGREFSLSYEQYF.

This clone came up many times. CDR3 DNA sequence: TGCGCCAGCAGCCAATTGACTAGCGGAGACCAAGAGACCCAGTACTTC. This encodes CASSQLTSGDQETQYF. The chain has TRBV4-3 and TRBJ2-5; 9 positions match TRBD2. The germline gives CDR1 LGHNA, CDR2 YSLEER. Trimming at V came to 2 bases and at J to 0 bases, leaving 4 bases not matched to a gene. CDR3 size: 16 residues.

V gene TRBV10-3 combines with J gene TRBJ1-5; 7 bases map to TRBD1. CDR1 is ENHRY and CDR2 is SYGVKD in the germline V gene. The CDR3 runs 15 residues. V was clipped by 3 bases and J by 1 base; unmatched bases: 3. This CDR3 is CAISDLDRSNQPQHF. The CDR3 DNA follows: TGTGCCATCAGTGATCTGGACAGGAGCAATCAGCCCCAGCATTTT.

The chain is built from TRBV4-1 and TRBJ2-7, with D perhaps TRBD1 or TRBD2 (5 bases each). The CDR3 totals 17 residues. Looked up from germline, CDR1 is MGHRA and CDR2 is YSYEKL. V gave up 1 base and J gave up 7 bases, with 23 bases separating them. As DNA, the CDR3 is TGCGCCAGCAGCCAAGGGTCTTCCGGGACGGGTTCTTCGGAGCAGTACTTC. Protein sequence: CASSQGSSGTGSSEQYF.

The CDR3 sequence is CASSEGSYGYTF. In nucleotides, the CDR3 is TGTGCCAGCAGTGAAGGGTCCTATGGCTACACCTTC. The rearrangement joins TRBV6-1 to TRBJ1-2; D not certain. This CDR3 comprises 12 residues. V lost 1 base, J lost 4 bases, and 4 bases lay in between. Germline-derived CDR1 and CDR2 are MNHNS and SASEGT.